This T cell receptor (beta chain) was obtained from a study of blood T cells in healthy people across ages. A second PCR of about 7 to 11 cycles used a sample-barcoded 5' primer and a J-beta primer mix. TCRdb ran MiXCR on the 5' RACE reads and lists one entry per CDR3 protein. This sample has 850,000 to 1,000,000 distinct CDR3 sequences, with about 48% found just once. The receptor comes from a man younger than 40 in good health. The sample consisted of blood.

CDR3 nucleotide sequence: TGCAGTGCCCGACTGACCGAGATACATGAGCAGTTCTTC. This translates into CSARLTEIHEQFF. J is TRBJ2-1 and V is TRBV20-1; D is unresolved. With 6 bases removed from V and 8 bases from J, the gap between germline ends came to 17 bases. CDR3 length: 13 residues. Germline CDR1 DFQATT, CDR2 SNEGSKA (reference sequence).